These 8 T cell receptor beta chains were sequenced from one sample in a study of persistence of HIV-infected CD4 T cells (TCRdb year 2020). The treatment or condition label corresponds to: suppressive antiretroviral therapy. Lysates of CMV-infected fibroblasts at roughly 9.6 ug/mL were used to stimulate the cells. Memory CD4+ T cells that did not respond, being CD40L-negative, CD69-negative and CD45RO-high, were sorted as memory populations depleted of antigen-responding cells. The antigens of these receptors remain unknown. The immunoSEQ hsTCRB assay version 4, run in survey mode, was used to sequence TCRbeta repertoires from genomic DNA. TCRdb limited this immuneACCESS table to in-frame rearrangements with V and J called. A share of clones is missing; checked studies link under half to unresolved V genes, and the rest is unexplained. This sample is represented by about 40,000 clones; 75% to 90% of them were singletons. The ten top clones hold approximately 1.6% of the sample.

The source was CD4+ T cells sorted from PBMCs after approximately 20-hour stimulation, collected from a patient who received antiretroviral therapy. Interpreted using the paper, the cell subset or site label stands for: CD40L-CD69- CD45RO-high memory CD4 T cells not responding to CMV lysate. These TCRs come from an adult man with HIV who was CMV-seropositive.

V usage is TRBV7-9 and J usage is TRBJ1-1; the D is unclear. Germline CDR1 reads SEHNR; CDR2 reads FQNEAQ (reference sequence). The CDR3 is made up of 12 amino acids. With 1 base removed from V and 5 bases from J, the gap between germline ends came to 5 bases. The CDR3, as DNA: TGTGCCAGCAGCTTAGAGAGAACTGAAGCTTTCTTT. Translation gives CASSLERTEAFF.

The V and J genes are TRBV19 and TRBJ1-1, with unresolved D. V lost 5 bases and J 11 bases, leaving 12 bases between the germline ends. Germline V gene sequence: CDR1 LNHDA, CDR2 SQIVND (reference sequence). The CDR3 length is 11 residues. The CDR3 DNA is TGTGCCAGTAGTTTCCGACGGGAGGCTTTCTTT. Translation: CASSFRREAFF.

The gene calls are TRBV11-2 and TRBJ1-1, with 9 bases identical to TRBD1. This CDR3 comprises 18 residues. V was pared by 3 bases and J by 5 bases, with 16 bases of the junction left unmatched. Germline loops: CDR1 SGHAT, CDR2 FQNNGV. The CDR3 here is CASSLEAGTGSVGTEAFF. DNA for the CDR3: TGTGCCAGCAGCTTGGAAGCCGGGACAGGGAGTGTAGGGACTGAAGCTTTCTTT. Complete variable domain (other parts from reference TRBV11-2 and TRBJ1-1): EAGVAQSPRYKIIEKRQSVAFWCNPISGHATLYWYQQILGQGPKLLIQFQNNGVVDDSQLPKDRFSAERLKGVDSTLKIQPAKLEDSAVYLCASSLEAGTGSVGTEAFFGQGTRLTVV.

A few counts support this clone. The chain has TRBV9 and TRBJ1-4; 7 nucleotides agree with TRBD1. The V and J ends lost 4 bases and 5 bases, in that order; junction bases with no gene match: 8. The V gene's germline CDR1 is SGDLS and CDR2 YYNGEE. The CDR3 runs 15 residues. DNA of the CDR3: TGTGCCAGCAGCCCCCGACAGGGTTTAAATGAAAAACTGTTTTTT. This gives the protein CASSPRQGLNEKLFF.

The chain joins TRBV3-1 (or the pseudogene TRBV3-2) to TRBJ2-7; TRBD1 matches at 8 bases. The CDR3 totals 13 residues. The V gene end was trimmed by 5 bases and the J gene end by 8 bases; junction bases not matched to a gene: 8. The germline V gene has CDR1 LGHDT and CDR2 YNNKEL (reference sequence). The CDR3 DNA is TGTGCCAGCAGCTCGGACAGGGAGAGTCAGCAGTACTTC. Its translation: CASSSDRESQQYF.

J is TRBJ2-1 and V is TRBV4-2; either TRBD1 or TRBD2 may supply D (5 bases each). CDR1 and CDR2 from the germline V gene are LGHNA and YNFKEQ. This CDR3 contains 16 residues. V was trimmed by 0 bases and J by 2 bases, leaving 11 bases between them. The CDR3 spells CASSQDPGTTYNEQFF. The CDR3 coding sequence is TGTGCCAGCAGCCAAGATCCAGGGACCACCTACAATGAGCAGTTCTTC.

The sample holds a few counts of this clone. This chain connects TRBV10-1 to TRBJ1-5, with D possibly TRBD1 on 5 matching bases. V shed 0 bases and J shed 0 bases, with 18 bases lying between them. This CDR3 is 19 amino acids long. Germline V gene data show CDR1 as WNHNN and CDR2 as SYGVQD (reference sequence). The CDR3 is CASSESGQGGQDSNQPQHF. DNA of the CDR3: TGCGCCAGCAGTGAGTCTGGGCAGGGAGGCCAAGATAGCAATCAGCCCCAGCATTTT.

V gene TRBV27 combines with J gene TRBJ1-2, with 7 bases fitting TRBD1. Trimming cost V 0 bases and J 4 bases; bases outside gene matches: 5. CDR3 length: 15 residues. The germline gives CDR1 MNHEY, CDR2 SMNVEV (reference sequence). CDR3 in DNA: TGTGCCAGCAGTTTATCGACAGGGAGGAGCTATGGCTACACCTTC. It is translated as CASSLSTGRSYGYTF.